Following are 5 T cell receptor beta chains from one sample sequenced in a study of CD8 T cells in Susac syndrome. RNA totalling about 0.45 to 1 ug underwent reverse transcription with random hexamers. TCRdb independently ran MiXCR on the immunoSEQ multiplex PCR reads; one entry per CDR3 protein. This sample yields 65,000 to 80,000 distinct CDR3 sequences, of which around nine tenths are seen a single time; under 0.6% belongs to the top ten. The sequenced sample consisted of CD8+ T cells from PBMCs. Every receptor here comes from a human donor with multiple sclerosis.

The chain carries TRBV5-1 and TRBJ1-2; 11 nucleotides agree with TRBD1. The junction had 5 bases not matched to a gene; V was cut back by 4 bases and J by 3 bases. In germline, CDR1 is SGHRS, CDR2 YFSETQ. CDR3 length: 15 amino acids. CDR3 nucleotides: TGCGCCAGCAGCCCGGGACAGGGGGGGTACTATGGCTACACCTTC. Translating gives CASSPGQGGYYGYTF. The variable domain in full, completed from reference TRBV5-1 and TRBJ1-2, reads KAGVTQTPRYLIKTRGQQVTLSCSPISGHRSVSWYQQTPGQGLQFLFEYFSETQRNKGNFPGRFSGRQFSNSRSEMNVSTLELGDSALYLCASSPGQGGYYGYTFGSGTRLTVV.

This chain links TRBV7-9 with TRBJ2-6; possibly TRBD2 for D (5 bases). From germline, CDR1 is SEHNR and CDR2 FQNEAQ (reference sequence). Trimming took off 5 bases at V and 0 bases at J, with 17 bases between the two ends. The CDR3 totals 18 residues. CDR3 DNA sequence: TGTGCCAGCAGCCCCCAAGGGCCTCGGGGCTCTGGGGCCAACGTCCTGACTTTC. As protein: CASSPQGPRGSGANVLTF.

This clonotype is a singleton in its sample. This chain joins TRBV24-1 and TRBJ2-3; 8 nucleotides match TRBD1. Unmatched junction bases numbered 15, after V lost 4 bases and J lost 10 bases. The V gene's germline CDR1 is KGHDR and CDR2 SFDVKD. This CDR3 has 16 residues. The CDR3 reads CATSDSGTGVGGSQYF. The DNA for the CDR3 is TGTGCCACCAGTGACTCCGGGACAGGAGTAGGGGGATCGCAGTATTTT.

The V gene is TRBV18, the J gene TRBJ2-1; D is undetermined. V dropped 3 bases and J dropped 3 bases, with 12 bases sitting between them. CDR3 size: 15 residues. Germline assignment: CDR1 KGHSH and CDR2 LQKENI. The CDR3 sequence is CASSPPLRYYNEQFF. As DNA, the CDR3 is TGTGCCAGCTCACCCCCTTTGCGCTACTACAATGAGCAGTTCTTC.

J is TRBJ1-3 and V is TRBV9; D is undetermined. The V gene lost 0 bases and the J gene lost 0 bases, with 13 bases spanning the gap. Germline loops: CDR1 SGDLS, CDR2 YYNGEE. This CDR3 spans 17 amino acids. CDR3 residues: CASSVAGPPISGNTIYF. The CDR3 bases are TGTGCCAGCAGCGTAGCTGGACCTCCTATCTCTGGAAACACCATATATTTT.